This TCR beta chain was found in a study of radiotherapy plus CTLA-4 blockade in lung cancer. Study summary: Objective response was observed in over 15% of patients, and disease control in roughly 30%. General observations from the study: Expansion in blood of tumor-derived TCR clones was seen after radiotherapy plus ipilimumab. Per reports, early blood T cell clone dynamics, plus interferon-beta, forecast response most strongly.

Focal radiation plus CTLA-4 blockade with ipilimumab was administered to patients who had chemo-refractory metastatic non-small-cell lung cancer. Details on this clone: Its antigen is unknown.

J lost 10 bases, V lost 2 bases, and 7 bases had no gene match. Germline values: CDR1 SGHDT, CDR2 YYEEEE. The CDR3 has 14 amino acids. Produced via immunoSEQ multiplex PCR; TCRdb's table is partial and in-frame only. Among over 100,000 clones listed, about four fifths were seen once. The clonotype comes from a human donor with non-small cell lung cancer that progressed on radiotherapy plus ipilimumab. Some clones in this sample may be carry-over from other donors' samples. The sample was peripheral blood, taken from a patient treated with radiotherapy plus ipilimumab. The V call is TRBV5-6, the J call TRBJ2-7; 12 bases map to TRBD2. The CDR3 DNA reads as TGTGCCAGCAGCTTACCCGGGACTAGCGGGTTTCAGTACTTC. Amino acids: CASSLPGTSGFQYF.